These T cell receptor beta chains were read from a single sample in a study of T cell responses to AZD1222 COVID-19 vaccine. The method was immunoSEQ multiplex PCR; TCRdb's version includes in-frame clones alone and lacks a portion of them. This table holds 60,000 to 85,000 clones, 85% found once. The specimen comprised peripheral blood, sampled on day 0 of AZD1222 vaccination. These receptor sequences come from an adult in good health. Each CDR3 is given with its conserved first and last residue. Fields, in order: clone size, J gene, D gene, V gene, CDR3 DNA, CDR3 protein. A D gene is named only where the DNA matches it firmly. Clone size is given for some rows only: seen once, a few or many times, or a class if the clone is expanded.

.,TRBJ2-2,.,TRBV5-5,TGTGCCAGCAGCTTTCAGAAGGTTATCGGGGAGCTGTTTTTT,CASSFQKVIGELFF
few,TRBJ2-1,TRBD2,TRBV7-2,TGTGCCAGCAGCTACCGAGGGACTAGCGGAAGGAATGAGCAGTTCTTC,CASSYRGTSGRNEQFF
.,TRBJ1-5,TRBD1,TRBV18,TGTGCCAGCTCACCGACCGGGACAGGCTCTAGCAATCAGCCCCAGCATTTT,CASSPTGTGSSNQPQHF
few,TRBJ2-2,.,TRBV5-1,TGCGCCAGCAGCTTGGCCGTAGGCGTCGGGGAGCTGTTTTTT,CASSLAVGVGELFF
few,TRBJ1-6,TRBD1,TRBV18,TGTGCCAGCTCACCACCGGGACAGGGGCCTAATAATTCACCCCTCCACTTT,CASSPPGQGPNNSPLHF
.,TRBJ1-1,.,TRBV6-5,TGTGCCAGCACTGGGACTTACACTGAAGCTTTCTTT,CASTGTYTEAFF
.,TRBJ1-5,.,TRBV5-1,TGCGCCGAAACTCAGGGACGGTCGGGAGGACAGCCCCAGCATTTT,CAETQGRSGGQPQHF
.,TRBJ1-2,TRBD1,TRBV29-1,TGCAGCGTTGTCTCGGGACAGGGCTCATATGGCTACACCTTC,CSVVSGQGSYGYTF
.,TRBJ1-2,TRBD1,TRBV19,TGTGCCAGTAGTATGCCCCCTGGGACAGGACCTAGTTATGGCTACACCTTC,CASSMPPGTGPSYGYTF
.,TRBJ2-2,TRBD2,TRBV11-2,TGTGCCAGCAGCTTCCCCACGGGGGGGACGAACACCGGGGAGCTGTTTTTT,CASSFPTGGTNTGELFF
.,TRBJ1-1,.,TRBV18,TGTGCCAGCTCTGGGGGGTCGGACACTGAAGCTTTCTTT,CASSGGSDTEAFF
.,TRBJ2-5,TRBD2,TRBV11-2,TGTGCCAGCAGCTTAAGGGTTAGCGGGGATCAAGAGACCCAGTACTTC,CASSLRVSGDQETQYF
.,TRBJ1-1,.,TRBV7-9,TGTGCCAGCAGCTTACCTATGAACACTGAAGCTTTCTTT,CASSLPMNTEAFF
.,TRBJ1-1,.,TRBV29-1,TGCAGCGTTGCTCGGGACCAGAACACTGAAGCTTTCTTT,CSVARDQNTEAFF
.,TRBJ2-1,TRBD1,TRBV27,TGTGCCAGCAGTCCCGGGACAGGGGGAAATGAGCAGTTCTTC,CASSPGTGGNEQFF
.,TRBJ2-7,TRBD1,TRBV2,TGTGCCAGCATCGGGACAGGGGAGACCTACGAGCAGTACTTC,CASIGTGETYEQYF
.,TRBJ2-1,TRBD2,TRBV19,TGTGCCAGTAGTCTCGGGACTATGTCCTACAATGAGCAGTTCTTC,CASSLGTMSYNEQFF
.,TRBJ1-6,TRBD1,TRBV19,TGTGCCAGTAGTCGGCTAAGGGGGCAAGCCTATAATTCACCCCTCCACTTT,CASSRLRGQAYNSPLHF
few,TRBJ2-2,.,TRBV3-1/TRBV3-2,TGTGCCAGCAGCCAAGGGGGAACGACAGTCGGGGAGCTGTTTTTT,CASSQGGTTVGELFF
.,TRBJ2-1,TRBD1,TRBV6-1,TGTGCCAGCAGACTCGGACAGGGGGTCGGTGAGCAGTTCTTC,CASRLGQGVGEQFF
.,TRBJ2-7,TRBD1,TRBV5-5,TGTGCCAGCAGCCCCTGGACAGGGGGAGGCGAGCAGTACTTC,CASSPWTGGGEQYF
.,TRBJ2-1,TRBD1,TRBV3-1/TRBV3-2,TGTGCCAGCAGCCCGACAGGGGCGGCTGAGCAGTTCTTC,CASSPTGAAEQFF
.,TRBJ2-3,TRBD1,TRBV2,TGTGCCAGCAGTGAAGTCAGGGGGCGGGGAGATACGCAGTATTTT,CASSEVRGRGDTQYF
.,TRBJ2-2,TRBD1,TRBV11-3,TGTGCCAGCAGCAGCCCCGGGACAGACTCAATCACCGGGGAGCTGTTTTTT,CASSSPGTDSITGELFF
.,TRBJ2-6,TRBD1,TRBV5-1,TGCGCCAGCAGCCTTGGGACAGCGATAACCCATGGGGCCAACGTCCTGACTTTC,CASSLGTAITHGANVLTF
.,TRBJ2-1,.,TRBV11-3,TGTGCCAGCAGCTTAGATACGAGTCGGTCCTACAATGAGCAGTTCTTC,CASSLDTSRSYNEQFF